Each of the 8 T cell receptor beta chains below was sequenced from the same sample in a study of identical twins. TCRdb independently ran MiXCR on the 5' RACE reads; one entry per CDR3 protein. The sample records about 810,000 distinct CDR3 sequences, 10% to 15% being singletons. These same data were also listed under a study on yellow fever vaccine responses in identical twins.

Sample: PBMCs. These receptor sequences come from a woman younger than 30 in good health.

This rearrangement joins TRBV4-2 to TRBJ2-3; 8 bases match TRBD2. Trimming removed 0 bases from V and 3 bases from J; junction bases left unmatched: 5. The germline CDR1 and CDR2 sequences are LGHNA and YNFKEQ. The CDR3 consists of 16 residues. CDR3 protein: CASSQESGSRTDTQYF. CDR3 nucleotides: TGTGCCAGCAGCCAAGAAAGCGGGAGTCGTACAGATACGCAGTATTTT.

This clonotype turned up a few times. This chain connects TRBV7-9 to TRBJ1-1, with no clear D. In germline, CDR1 is SEHNR, CDR2 FQNEAQ (reference sequence). V was clipped by 2 bases and J by 4 bases, with 11 bases between them. CDR3 length: 14 amino acids. CDR3 amino acids: CASSLREGPTEAFF. The CDR3 DNA reads TGTGCCAGCAGCTTAAGAGAGGGCCCCACTGAAGCTTTCTTT.

This clonotype was counted many times. The chain couples TRBV12-3 or TRBV12-4 to TRBJ2-5; 12 nucleotides align to TRBD2. CDR3 length: 15 residues. The ends lost 5 bases at V and 5 bases at J; junction bases unmatched: 6. The CDR3 sequence: CASSPSGGAWETQYF. DNA of the CDR3: TGTGCCAGCAGTCCTAGCGGGGGGGCCTGGGAGACCCAGTACTTC.

The CDR3 nucleotides are TGTGCCAGCAGCACGGGGGGGACATGGAGCTCCTACAATGAGCAGTTCTTC. This codes for CASSTGGTWSSYNEQFF. The rearrangement joins TRBV5-6 to TRBJ2-1, with 8 bases fitting TRBD2. CDR1 and CDR2 from the germline V gene are SGHDT and YYEEEE. Trimming at V came to 4 bases and at J to 0 bases, leaving 9 bases not matched to a gene. CDR3 size: 17 residues.

This clonotype was recorded many times. The chain recombines TRBV5-1 with TRBJ2-7, with 7 bases lining up with TRBD2. V lost 3 bases, J lost 6 bases, and 6 bases stayed unmatched. From germline, CDR1 is SGHRS and CDR2 YFSETQ. The CDR3 sequence is 13 residues long. CDR3 sequence: CASSWTGEGEQYV. CDR3 nucleotides: TGCGCCAGCAGCTGGACGGGGGAGGGCGAGCAGTACGTC.

This chain connects TRBV6-1 to TRBJ1-1; D is unresolved. V was pared by 2 bases and J by 9 bases, with 7 bases between. There are 11 residues in the CDR3. Germline CDR1 and CDR2: MNHNS and SASEGT. CDR3 bases: TGTGCCAGCAGTGAACGAGGGAAAGCTTTCTTT. It encodes CASSERGKAFF.

This clonotype was recorded a few times. The chain joins TRBV5-1 to TRBJ2-1, with 14 bases matching TRBD2. J lost 6 bases, V lost 3 bases, and 11 bases had no gene match. CDR3 length equals 18 residues. Germline-derived CDR1 and CDR2 are SGHRS and YFSETQ. The CDR3 sequence: CASSSFGGTSGGPNEQFF. CDR3 nucleotides: TGCGCCAGCAGCTCGTTTGGGGGGACTAGCGGGGGACCCAATGAGCAGTTCTTC.

The sample holds a few counts of this clonotype. The chain recombines TRBV20-1 with TRBJ2-3; D might be TRBD1 or TRBD2, each matching 7 bases. This CDR3 is 15 amino acids long. The V and J ends lost 0 bases and 4 bases respectively, with 14 bases between them. CDR1 is DFQATT, CDR2 SNEGSKA, per germline (reference sequence). DNA of the CDR3: TGCAGTGCTAGAGATAGGCAGGGGGGGGCAGATACGCAGTATTTT. Translated: CSARDRQGGADTQYF.